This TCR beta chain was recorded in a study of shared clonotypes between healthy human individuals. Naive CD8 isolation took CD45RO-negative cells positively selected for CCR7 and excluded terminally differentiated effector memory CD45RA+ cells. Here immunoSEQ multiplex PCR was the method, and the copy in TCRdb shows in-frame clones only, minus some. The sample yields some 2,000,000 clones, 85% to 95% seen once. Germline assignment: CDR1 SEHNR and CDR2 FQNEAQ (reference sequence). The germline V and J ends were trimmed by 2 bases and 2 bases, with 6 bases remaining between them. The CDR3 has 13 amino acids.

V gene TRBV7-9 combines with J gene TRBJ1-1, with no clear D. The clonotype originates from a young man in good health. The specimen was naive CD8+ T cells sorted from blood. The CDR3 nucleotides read TGTGCCAGCAGCTTACACGGAAACACTGAAGCTTTCTTT. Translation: CASSLHGNTEAFF.